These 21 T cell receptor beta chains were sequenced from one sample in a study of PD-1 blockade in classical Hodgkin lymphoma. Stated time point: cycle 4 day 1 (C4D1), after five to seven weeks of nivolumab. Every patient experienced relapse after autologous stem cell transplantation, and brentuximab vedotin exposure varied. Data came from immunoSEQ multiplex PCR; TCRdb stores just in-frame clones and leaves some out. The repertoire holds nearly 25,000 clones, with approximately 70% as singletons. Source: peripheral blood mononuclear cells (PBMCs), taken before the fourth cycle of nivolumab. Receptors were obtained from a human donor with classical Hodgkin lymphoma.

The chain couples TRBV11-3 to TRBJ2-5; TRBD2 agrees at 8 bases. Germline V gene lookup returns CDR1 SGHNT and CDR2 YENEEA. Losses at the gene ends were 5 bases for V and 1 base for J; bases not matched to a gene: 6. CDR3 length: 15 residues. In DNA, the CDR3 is TGTGCCAGCAGCCTGACGGGGGGGATCCAAGAGACCCAGTACTTC. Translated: CASSLTGGIQETQYF.

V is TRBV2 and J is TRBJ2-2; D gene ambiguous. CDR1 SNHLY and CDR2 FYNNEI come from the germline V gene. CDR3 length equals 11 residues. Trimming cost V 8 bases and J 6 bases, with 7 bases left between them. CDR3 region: CASGKSGELFF. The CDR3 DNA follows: TGTGCCAGCGGAAAGTCCGGGGAGCTGTTTTTT.

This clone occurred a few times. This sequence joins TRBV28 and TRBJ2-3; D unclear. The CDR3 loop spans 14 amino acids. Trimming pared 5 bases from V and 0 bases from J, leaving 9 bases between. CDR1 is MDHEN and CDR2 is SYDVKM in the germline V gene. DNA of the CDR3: TGTGCCAGCAGTCCCACATATAGCACAGATACGCAGTATTTT. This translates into CASSPTYSTDTQYF.

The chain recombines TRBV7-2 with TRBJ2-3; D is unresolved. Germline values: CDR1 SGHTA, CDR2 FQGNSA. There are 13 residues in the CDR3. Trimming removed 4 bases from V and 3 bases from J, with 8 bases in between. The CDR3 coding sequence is TGTGCCAGCAGCTCTCATACGACAGATACGCAGTATTTT. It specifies CASSSHTTDTQYF. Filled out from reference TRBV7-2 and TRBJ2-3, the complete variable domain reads GAGVSQSPSNKVTEKGKDVELRCDPISGHTALYWYRQSLGQGLEFLIYFQGNSAPDKSGLPSDRFSAERTGGSVSTLTIQRTQQEDSAVYLCASSSHTTDTQYFGPGTRLTVL.

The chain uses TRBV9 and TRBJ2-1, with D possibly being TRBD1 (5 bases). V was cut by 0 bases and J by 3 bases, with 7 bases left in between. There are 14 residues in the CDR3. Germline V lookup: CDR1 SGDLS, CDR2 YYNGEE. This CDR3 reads CASSVGGYYNEQFF. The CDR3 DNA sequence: TGTGCCAGCAGCGTAGGGGGCTACTACAATGAGCAGTTCTTC.

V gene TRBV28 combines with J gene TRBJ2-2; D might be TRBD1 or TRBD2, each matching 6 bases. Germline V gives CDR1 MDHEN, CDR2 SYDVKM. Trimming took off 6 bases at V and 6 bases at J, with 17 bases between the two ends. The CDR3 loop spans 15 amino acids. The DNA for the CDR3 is TGTGCCAGCAGGCGAGGGGGGTCTGGGGCCGGGGAGCTGTTTTTT. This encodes CASRRGGSGAGELFF.

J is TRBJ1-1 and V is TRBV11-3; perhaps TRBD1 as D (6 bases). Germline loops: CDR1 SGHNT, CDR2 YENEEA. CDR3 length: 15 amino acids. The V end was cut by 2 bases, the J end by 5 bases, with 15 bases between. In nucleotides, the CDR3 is TGTGCCAGCAGCTTATATACGGGGGGCGCGACTGAAGCTTTCTTT. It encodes CASSLYTGGATEAFF.

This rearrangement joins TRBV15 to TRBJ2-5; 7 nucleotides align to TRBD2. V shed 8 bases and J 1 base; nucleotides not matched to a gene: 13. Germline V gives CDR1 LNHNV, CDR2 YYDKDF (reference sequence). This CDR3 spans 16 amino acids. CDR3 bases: TGTGCCACCTTTTCGACTAGCCAGAAGTGCCAAGAGACCCAGTACTTC. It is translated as CATFSTSQKCQETQYF.

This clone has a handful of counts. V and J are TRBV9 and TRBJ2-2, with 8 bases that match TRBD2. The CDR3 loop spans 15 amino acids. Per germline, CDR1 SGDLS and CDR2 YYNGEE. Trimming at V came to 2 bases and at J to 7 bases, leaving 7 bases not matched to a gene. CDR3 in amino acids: CASSVTGLVGGELFF. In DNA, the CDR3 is TGTGCCAGCAGCGTGACGGGACTAGTTGGCGGGGAGCTGTTTTTT.

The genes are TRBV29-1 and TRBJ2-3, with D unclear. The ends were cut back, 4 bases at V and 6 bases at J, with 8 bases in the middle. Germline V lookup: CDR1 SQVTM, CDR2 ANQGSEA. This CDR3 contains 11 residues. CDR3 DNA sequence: TGCAGCGTTGGTGAGAGCGATACGCAGTATTTT. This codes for CSVGESDTQYF.

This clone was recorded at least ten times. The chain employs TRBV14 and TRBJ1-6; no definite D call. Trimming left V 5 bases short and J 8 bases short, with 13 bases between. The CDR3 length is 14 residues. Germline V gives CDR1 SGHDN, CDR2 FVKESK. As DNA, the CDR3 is TGTGCCAGCAGCTGGGATGCGTCCCATTCACCCCTCCACTTT. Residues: CASSWDASHSPLHF.

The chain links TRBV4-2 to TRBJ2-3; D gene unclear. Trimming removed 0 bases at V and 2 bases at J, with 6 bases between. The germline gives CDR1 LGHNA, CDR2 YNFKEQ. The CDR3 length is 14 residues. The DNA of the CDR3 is TGTGCCAGCAGCCAAGATGTGTCCACAGATACGCAGTATTTT. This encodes CASSQDVSTDTQYF.

The CDR3 DNA reads as TGTGCCAGCAGTGCCGGGACTAGCGGGTACTACGAGCAGTACGTC. It translates to CASSAGTSGYYEQYV. The J gene is TRBJ2-7, the V gene TRBV10-3; TRBD2 matches 12 bases. This CDR3 spans 15 amino acids. CDR1 and CDR2 from the germline V gene are ENHRY and SYGVKD.

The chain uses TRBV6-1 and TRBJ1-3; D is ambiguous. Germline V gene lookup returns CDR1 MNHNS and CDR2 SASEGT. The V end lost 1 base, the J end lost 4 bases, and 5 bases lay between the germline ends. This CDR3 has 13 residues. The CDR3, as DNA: TGTGCCAGCAGTGAAGTTTGGGGAAACACCATATATTTT. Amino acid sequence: CASSEVWGNTIYF.

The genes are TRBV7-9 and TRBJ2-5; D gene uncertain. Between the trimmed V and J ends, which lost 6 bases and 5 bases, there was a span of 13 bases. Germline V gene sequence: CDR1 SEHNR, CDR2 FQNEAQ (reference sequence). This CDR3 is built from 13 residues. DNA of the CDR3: TGTGCCAGCAGTCCGACTGGATTGGAGACCCAGTACTTC. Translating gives CASSPTGLETQYF.

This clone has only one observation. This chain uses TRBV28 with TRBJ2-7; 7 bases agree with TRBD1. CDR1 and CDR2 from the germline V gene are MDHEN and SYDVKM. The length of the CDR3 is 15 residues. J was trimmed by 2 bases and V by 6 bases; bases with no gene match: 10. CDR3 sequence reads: CASSRGQVRPYEQYV. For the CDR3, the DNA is TGTGCCAGCAGCCGCGGACAGGTCAGGCCCTACGAGCAGTACGTC.

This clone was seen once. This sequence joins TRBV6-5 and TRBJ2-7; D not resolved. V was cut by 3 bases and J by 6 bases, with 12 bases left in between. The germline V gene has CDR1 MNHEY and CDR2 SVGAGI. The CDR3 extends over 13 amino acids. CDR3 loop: CASSYTPFAEQYF. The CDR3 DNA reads TGTGCCAGCAGTTATACCCCTTTCGCCGAGCAGTACTTC.

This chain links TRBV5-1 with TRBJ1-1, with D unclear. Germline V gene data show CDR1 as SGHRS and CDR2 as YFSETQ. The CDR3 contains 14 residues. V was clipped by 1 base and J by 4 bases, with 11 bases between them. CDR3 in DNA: TGCGCCAGCAGCTTGAAAATGGGAGGCACTGAAGCTTTCTTT. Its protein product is CASSLKMGGTEAFF.

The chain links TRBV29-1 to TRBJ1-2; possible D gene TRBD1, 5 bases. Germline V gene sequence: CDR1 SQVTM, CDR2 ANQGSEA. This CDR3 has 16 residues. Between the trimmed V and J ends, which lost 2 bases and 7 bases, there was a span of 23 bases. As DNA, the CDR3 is TGCAGCGTTGAACTTGGACGGGGCGGTAGTCTCCCTGGCTACACCTTC. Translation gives CSVELGRGGSLPGYTF.

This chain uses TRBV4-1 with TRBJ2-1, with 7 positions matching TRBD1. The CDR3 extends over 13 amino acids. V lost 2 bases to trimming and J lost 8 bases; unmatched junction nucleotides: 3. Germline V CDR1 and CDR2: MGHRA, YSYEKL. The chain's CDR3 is CASSQPQGDEQFF. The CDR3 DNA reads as TGCGCCAGCAGCCAACCTCAGGGGGATGAGCAGTTCTTC.

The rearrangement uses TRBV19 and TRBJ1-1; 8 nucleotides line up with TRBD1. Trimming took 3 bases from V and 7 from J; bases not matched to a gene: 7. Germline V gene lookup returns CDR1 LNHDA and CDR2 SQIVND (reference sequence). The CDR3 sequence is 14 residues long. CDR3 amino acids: CASSIDRGPFEAFF. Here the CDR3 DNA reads TGTGCCAGTAGTATTGACAGGGGTCCTTTTGAAGCTTTCTTT.